This T cell receptor beta chain came from a study of beta chain features in type 1 diabetes. For the study at large: Patients did not differ from healthy donors in age, gender or cell yield.

The study reverse transcribed the entire isolated RNA, so it sequenced expressed TCRB transcripts. Clones were sequenced by immunoSEQ multiplex PCR, and TCRdb holds only the in-frame ones, with some missing. The sample has about half a million clones, approximately 10% seen once. The table lists this clone with a few counts. Its antigen remains unidentified. General study points: More deletions and fewer insertions at VDJ junctions were found in patients with type 1 diabetes. Cells with high TCR expression could be over-represented when cDNA is sequenced.

The CDR3 runs to 13 residues. Trimming shortened V by 2 bases and J by 0 bases, and 4 bases separated the two germline ends. Germline CDR1 reads SEHNR; CDR2 reads FQNEAQ (reference sequence). Sequencing was done on a sample of naive CD4+ T cells from blood. The sequence was collected from a woman between 18 and 29 years old in good health. V is TRBV7-9 and J is TRBJ1-1; D not resolved. CDR3 coding DNA: TGTGCCAGCAGCTTATCATTGAACACTGAAGCTTTCTTT. It encodes CASSLSLNTEAFF.